This T cell receptor beta chain emerged from a study of blood T cell repertoires in COVID-19. The overall study: Sample material is recorded as cDNA or gDNA derived from T cells, B-cell-depleted T cells, or PBMCs.

In the original workflow: How many nucleated cells were present was estimated from reference gene primer amplification. Clones were sequenced by immunoSEQ multiplex PCR, and TCRdb holds only the in-frame ones, with some missing. V and J calls and clone size are given by that table; D and trimming were obtained from the DNA. The sample has around 230,000 clones, approximately 85% seen once; the top ten hold 4.5% to 6%. Germline trimming cut 5 bases from V and 5 bases from J; bases unmatched to any gene: 10. The CDR3 is 15 residues long. The germline CDR1 and CDR2 sequences are SGHTA and FQGTGA. The receptor was isolated from a man aged 50-59 years with COVID-19, enrolled during active disease. The V call is TRBV7-3, the J call TRBJ1-1, with TRBD1 identical over 8 bases. The source material was peripheral blood. CDR3 amino acids: CASSPGQGLGTEAFF. The CDR3 nucleotides are TGTGCCAGCAGCCCCGGACAGGGTTTGGGGACTGAAGCTTTCTTT.